These 20 T cell receptor beta chains were all obtained from the same sample, sequenced in a study of identical twins. TCRdb recomputed calls from the 5' RACE reads with MiXCR, one row per CDR3 protein. The sample includes around 490,000 distinct CDR3 sequences, around 15% of them seen just once. The data were also submitted as part of a second study, on yellow fever vaccine responses in identical twins.

The sample comprised CD4+ T cells sorted from blood. Receptor source: a woman between 18 and 30 years old in good health.

The chain employs TRBV12-3 or TRBV12-4 and TRBJ2-1, with D perhaps assigned TRBD1 or TRBD2 (5 bases each). V lost 5 bases to trimming and J lost 13 bases, with 18 bases between them. The CDR3 extends over 13 amino acids. CDR3 DNA sequence: TGTGCCAGCAGTGCCTTCCAGGACGGGGCCCAGTTCTTC. It translates to CASSAFQDGAQFF.

J is TRBJ1-4 and V is TRBV27, with TRBD1 as a possible D gene (5 bases). Germline V gene sequence: CDR1 MNHEY, CDR2 SMNVEV (reference sequence). This CDR3 spans 15 amino acids. Trimming removed 3 bases from V and 0 bases from J, with 8 bases in between. The CDR3 nucleotides read TGTGCCAGCAGTTTCCGGACAACAACTAATGAAAAACTGTTTTTT. It codes for CASSFRTTTNEKLFF.

This rearrangement joins TRBV5-1 to TRBJ1-6; D unresolved. The V end was cut by 5 bases, the J end by 6 bases, with 12 bases between. Germline CDR1 SGHRS, CDR2 YFSETQ. CDR3 length equals 14 residues. CDR3 DNA: TGCGCCAGCAGTTCGGCGGAGGCTAATTCACCCCTCCACTTT. It specifies CASSSAEANSPLHF.

This clonotype came up many times. The V call is TRBV12-3 or TRBV12-4, the J call TRBJ2-2; tentatively, D is TRBD1 (6 bases). The CDR3 totals 14 residues. Trimming cost V 6 bases and J 5 bases, with 13 bases left between them. The CDR3 here is CASRYRETTGELFF. The CDR3 region has the DNA TGTGCCAGCAGATACAGGGAGACGACCGGGGAGCTGTTTTTT.

CDR3 region: CASSQRLGGTDTQYF. The CDR3 DNA is TGTGCCAGCAGCCAAAGACTAGGCGGCACAGATACGCAGTATTTT. This rearrangement joins TRBV27 to TRBJ2-3, with D perhaps TRBD2 (6 bases). Germline CDR1 is MNHEY and CDR2 is SMNVEV (reference sequence). This CDR3 has 15 residues. Trimming pared 6 bases from V and 1 base from J, leaving 14 bases between.

Only a few counts were recorded for this clonotype. This chain joins TRBV10-3 and TRBJ1-1, with D maybe TRBD1 (6 bases). The germline V gene encodes CDR1 ENHRY and CDR2 SYGVKD. The ends were cut back, 6 bases at V and 4 bases at J, with 18 bases in the middle. CDR3 length: 15 residues. The CDR3 bases are TGTGCCATCAGCGAAGACACCCCCAGGGGCACTGAAGCTTTCTTT. Residues: CAISEDTPRGTEAFF.

This clonotype was recorded a few times. This chain connects TRBV6-1 to TRBJ1-2, with D perhaps TRBD1 (5 bases). Trimming left V 6 bases short and J 3 bases short, with 14 bases between. Germline CDR1 reads MNHNS; CDR2 reads SASEGT. This CDR3 contains 14 residues. This CDR3 is CASRQHGADYGYTF. CDR3 sequence (DNA): TGTGCCAGCAGACAACATGGGGCAGACTATGGCTACACCTTC.

V gene TRBV6-5 combines with J gene TRBJ2-4; 9 bases are a match to TRBD1. V was clipped by 4 bases and J by 5 bases; unmatched bases: 6. CDR3 length: 15 amino acids. Per the germline V gene, CDR1 is MNHEY and CDR2 is SVGAGI. This chain's CDR3 is CASSFTGGAENIQYF. The CDR3 DNA reads TGTGCCAGCAGTTTTACAGGGGGCGCGGAAAACATTCAGTACTTC.

This clonotype was picked up a small number of times. This chain connects TRBV10-3 to TRBJ2-7; D call uncertain. The V end was cut by 4 bases, the J end by 7 bases, with 17 bases between. In germline, CDR1 is ENHRY, CDR2 SYGVKD. This CDR3 comprises 14 residues. Here the CDR3 DNA reads TGTGCCATCAGTGTAGACTCCCGGAGCTTGGAGCAGTACTTC. Translating it yields CAISVDSRSLEQYF.

This clonotype was recorded many times. The rearrangement links TRBV5-5 to TRBJ2-3; the match to TRBD1 covers 7 bases. The CDR3 has 14 residues. The V and J ends lost 3 bases and 1 base, in that order; junction bases with no gene match: 2. Germline V gene lookup returns CDR1 SGHKS and CDR2 YYEKEE (reference sequence). CDR3 bases: TGTGCCAGCAGCTATGGGACAGGCACAGATACGCAGTATTTT. Translation gives CASSYGTGTDTQYF.

V and J are TRBV7-2 and TRBJ2-2; D assignment may be TRBD1 or TRBD2 (5 bases each). Trimming stripped 5 bases from V and 0 bases from J, with 13 bases between. This CDR3 is built from 16 residues. Germline V gene lookup returns CDR1 SGHTA and CDR2 FQGNSA. The CDR3 region is CASSHPRDANTGELFF. The CDR3 region has the DNA TGTGCCAGCAGCCACCCCAGGGACGCGAACACCGGGGAGCTGTTTTTT. The variable domain in full, with the rest retrieved from reference TRBV7-2 and TRBJ2-2, is GAGVSQSPSNKVTEKGKDVELRCDPISGHTALYWYRQSLGQGLEFLIYFQGNSAPDKSGLPSDRFSAERTGGSVSTLTIQRTQQEDSAVYLCASSHPRDANTGELFFGEGSRLTVL.

This clonotype occurred once. This chain links TRBV7-3 with TRBJ2-6, with D perhaps TRBD1 (6 bases). The germline CDR1 and CDR2 sequences are SGHTA and FQGTGA. The CDR3 consists of 18 residues. Trimming shortened V by 1 base and J by 0 bases, and 13 bases separated the two germline ends. CDR3 sequence reads: CASSLIGQPFSGANVLTF. DNA for the CDR3: TGTGCCAGCAGCTTAATAGGACAGCCTTTCTCTGGGGCCAACGTCCTGACTTTC.

This clonotype was detected only a few times. The gene calls are TRBV7-9 and TRBJ2-5; no definite D call. V was pared by 1 base and J by 6 bases, with 9 bases between. This CDR3 spans 13 amino acids. CDR1 and CDR2 from the germline V gene are SEHNR and FQNEAQ (reference sequence). CDR3 sequence (DNA): TGTGCCAGCAGCTTAGGAGGTACCCAGACCCAGTACTTC. Its protein is CASSLGGTQTQYF.

This clonotype was counted between two and nine times. The rearrangement joins TRBV2 to TRBJ2-1; 15 bases agree with TRBD2. V was clipped by 6 bases and J by 6 bases; unmatched bases: 6. The CDR3 consists of 16 residues. Germline lookup yields CDR1 SNHLY and CDR2 FYNNEI. The CDR3: CASRRGLAGGFNEQFF. The CDR3 DNA sequence: TGTGCCAGCAGGAGGGGACTAGCGGGAGGATTCAATGAGCAGTTCTTC.

This clonotype was found a few times. CDR3 sequence: CASSQAGLWEQFF. The CDR3 nucleotides read TGTGCCAGCAGCCAAGCGGGACTTTGGGAGCAGTTCTTC. The gene calls are TRBV14 and TRBJ2-1, with a tentative D call TRBD2 (6 bases). The CDR3 totals 13 residues. The germline V gene encodes CDR1 SGHDN and CDR2 FVKESK. V was pared by 1 base and J by 10 bases, with 11 bases between.

V gene TRBV5-1 combines with J gene TRBJ2-5, with 13 bases fitting TRBD2. Per germline, CDR1 SGHRS and CDR2 YFSETQ. The CDR3 spans 17 residues. With V trimmed by 4 bases and J by 5 bases, 11 bases remained unmatched. The DNA for the CDR3 is TGCGCCAGCAGCCCGGGACTAGCGGGGACCATCGGGGAGACCCAGTACTTC. This translates into CASSPGLAGTIGETQYF.

Only a few counts were recorded for this clonotype. The chain carries TRBV20-1 and TRBJ1-2, with D possibly TRBD1 on 5 matching bases. V was shortened by 5 bases and J by 8 bases, with 15 bases between the two germline ends. The CDR3 is 12 amino acids. Germline CDR1 DFQATT, CDR2 SNEGSKA (reference sequence). CDR3 residues: CSALSRAGGYTF. In nucleotides, the CDR3 is TGCAGTGCTCTAAGTCGGGCAGGGGGCTACACCTTC.

This clonotype appeared once. The chain uses TRBV5-1 and TRBJ2-1; no definite D call. CDR3 size: 14 residues. Germline values: CDR1 SGHRS, CDR2 YFSETQ. Trimming removed 5 bases at V and 4 bases at J, with 13 bases between. This CDR3 reads CASRPVVGYNEQFF. As DNA, the CDR3 is TGCGCCAGCAGACCCGTTGTAGGGTACAATGAGCAGTTCTTC. Together with reference TRBV5-1 and TRBJ2-1, the CDR3 gives the full variable domain: KAGVTQTPRYLIKTRGQQVTLSCSPISGHRSVSWYQQTPGQGLQFLFEYFSETQRNKGNFPGRFSGRQFSNSRSEMNVSTLELGDSALYLCASRPVVGYNEQFFGPGTRLTVL.

This rearrangement joins TRBV12-3 or TRBV12-4 to TRBJ1-3; D gene uncertain. V was clipped by 6 bases and J by 0 bases, with 12 bases between them. There are 15 residues in the CDR3. The CDR3 loop is CASSPIVSSGNTIYF. The CDR3 bases are TGTGCCAGCAGCCCTATTGTTAGCTCTGGAAACACCATATATTTT.

This clonotype was counted a few times. The V gene is TRBV28, the J gene TRBJ1-5; TRBD1 aligns across 7 bases. Trimming took 3 bases from V and 5 from J; bases not matched to a gene: 4. The CDR3 runs to 14 residues. Germline lookup yields CDR1 MDHEN and CDR2 SYDVKM. CDR3 sequence: CASSLGQQYQPQHF. The CDR3 nucleotides are TGTGCCAGCAGTTTGGGACAGCAATATCAGCCCCAGCATTTT. Using reference TRBV28 and TRBJ1-5 for the parts outside the CDR3, the full variable domain is DVKVTQSSRYLVKRTGEKVFLECVQDMDHENMFWYRQDPGLGLRLIYFSYDVKMKEKGDIPEGYSVSREKKERFSLILESASTNQTSMYLCASSLGQQYQPQHFGDGTRLSIL.